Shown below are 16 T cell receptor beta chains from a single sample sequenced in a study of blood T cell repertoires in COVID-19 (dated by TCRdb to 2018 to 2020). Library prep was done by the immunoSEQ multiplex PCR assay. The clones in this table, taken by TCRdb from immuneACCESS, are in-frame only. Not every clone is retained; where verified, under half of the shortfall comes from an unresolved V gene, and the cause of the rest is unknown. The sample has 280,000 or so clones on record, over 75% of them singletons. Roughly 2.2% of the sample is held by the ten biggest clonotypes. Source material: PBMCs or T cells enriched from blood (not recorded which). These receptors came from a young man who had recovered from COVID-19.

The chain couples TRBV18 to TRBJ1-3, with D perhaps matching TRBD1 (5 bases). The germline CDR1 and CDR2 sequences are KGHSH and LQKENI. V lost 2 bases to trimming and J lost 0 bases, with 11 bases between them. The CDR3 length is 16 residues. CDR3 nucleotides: TGTGCCAGCTCACCAAAAACAGGAACCTCTGGAAACACCATATATTTT. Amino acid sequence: CASSPKTGTSGNTIYF.

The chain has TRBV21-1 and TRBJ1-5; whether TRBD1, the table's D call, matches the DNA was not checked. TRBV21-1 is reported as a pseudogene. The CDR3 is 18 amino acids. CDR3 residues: CASRVLGTADYSNQPQHF. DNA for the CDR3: TGTGCCAGCAGGGTCTTAGGGACAGCGGATTATAGCAATCAGCCCCAGCATTTT.

CDR3 region: CASSSGSGGAVETQYF. CDR3 coding DNA: TGCGCCAGCAGCTCTGGGAGCGGGGGGGCTGTAGAGACCCAGTACTTC. The chain carries TRBV5-1 and TRBJ2-5, with TRBD2 matching over 10 bases. The J segment lost 4 bases and the V segment lost 3 bases, leaving 9 bases of the junction unmatched. The length of the CDR3 is 16 residues. In germline, CDR1 is SGHRS, CDR2 YFSETQ.

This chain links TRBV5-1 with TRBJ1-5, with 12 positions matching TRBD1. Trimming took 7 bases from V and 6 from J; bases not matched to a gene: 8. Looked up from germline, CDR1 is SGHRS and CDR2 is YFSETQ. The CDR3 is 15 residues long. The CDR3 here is CASRLGTGGSQPQHF. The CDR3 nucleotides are TGCGCCAGCCGCCTTGGGACAGGGGGCAGTCAGCCCCAGCATTTT.

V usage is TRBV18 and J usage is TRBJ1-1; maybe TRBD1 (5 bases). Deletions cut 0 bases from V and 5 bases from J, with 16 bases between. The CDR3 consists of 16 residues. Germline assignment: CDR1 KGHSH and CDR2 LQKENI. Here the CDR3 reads CASSPPLRVRGTEAFF. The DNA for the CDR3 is TGTGCCAGCTCACCACCGCTCAGGGTCCGAGGAACTGAAGCTTTCTTT.

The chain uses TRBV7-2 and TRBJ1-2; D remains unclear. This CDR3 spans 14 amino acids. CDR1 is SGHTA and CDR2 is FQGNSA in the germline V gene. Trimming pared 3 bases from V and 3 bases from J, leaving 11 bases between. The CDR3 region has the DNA TGTGCCAGCAGCTTCCTTGAGGGCGACTATGGCTACACCTTC. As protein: CASSFLEGDYGYTF.

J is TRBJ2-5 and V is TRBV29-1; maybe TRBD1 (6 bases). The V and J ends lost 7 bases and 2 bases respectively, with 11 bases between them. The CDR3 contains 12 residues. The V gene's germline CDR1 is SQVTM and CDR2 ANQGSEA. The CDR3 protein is CSGGQLQETQYF. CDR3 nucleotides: TGCAGCGGAGGACAGCTTCAAGAGACCCAGTACTTC.

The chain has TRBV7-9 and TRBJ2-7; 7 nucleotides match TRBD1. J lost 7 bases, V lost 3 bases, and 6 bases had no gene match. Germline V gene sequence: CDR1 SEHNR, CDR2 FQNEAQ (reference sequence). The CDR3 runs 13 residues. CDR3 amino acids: CASSLTLTGEQYF. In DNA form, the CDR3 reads TGTGCCAGCAGCTTGACTTTGACAGGGGAGCAGTACTTC.

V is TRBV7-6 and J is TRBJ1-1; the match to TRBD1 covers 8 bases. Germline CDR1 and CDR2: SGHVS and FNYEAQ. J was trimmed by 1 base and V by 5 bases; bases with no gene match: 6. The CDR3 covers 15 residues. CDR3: CASSATGTGNTEAFF. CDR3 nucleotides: TGTGCCAGCAGCGCGACCGGGACAGGGAACACTGAAGCTTTCTTT. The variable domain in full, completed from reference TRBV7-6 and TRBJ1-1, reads GAGVSQSPRYKVTKRGQDVALRCDPISGHVSLYWYRQALGQGPEFLTYFNYEAQQDKSGLPNDRFSAERPEGSISTLTIQRTEQRDSAMYRCASSATGTGNTEAFFGQGTRLTVV.

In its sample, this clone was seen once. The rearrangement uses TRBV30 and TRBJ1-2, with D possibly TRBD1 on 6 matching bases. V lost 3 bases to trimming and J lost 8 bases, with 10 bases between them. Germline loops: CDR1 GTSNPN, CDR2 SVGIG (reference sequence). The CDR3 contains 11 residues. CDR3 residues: CAWSRDKGYTF. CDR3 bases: TGTGCCTGGAGCCGGGACAAAGGCTACACCTTC. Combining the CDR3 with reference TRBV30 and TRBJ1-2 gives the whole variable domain SQTIHQWPATLVQPVGSPLSLECTVEGTSNPNLYWYRQAAGRGLQLLFYSVGIGQISSEVPQNLSASRPQDRQFILSSKKLLLSDSGFYLCAWSRDKGYTFGSGTRLTVV.

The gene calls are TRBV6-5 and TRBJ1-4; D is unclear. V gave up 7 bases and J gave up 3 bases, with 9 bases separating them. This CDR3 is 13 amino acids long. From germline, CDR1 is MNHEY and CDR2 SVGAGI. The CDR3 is CASKEGPNEKLFF. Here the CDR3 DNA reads TGTGCCAGCAAGGAGGGTCCTAATGAAAAACTGTTTTTT.

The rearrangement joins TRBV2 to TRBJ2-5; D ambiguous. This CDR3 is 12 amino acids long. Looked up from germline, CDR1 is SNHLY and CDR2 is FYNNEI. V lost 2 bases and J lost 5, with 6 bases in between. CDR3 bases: TGTGCCAGCAGTGAACCCTACGAGACCCAGTACTTC. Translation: CASSEPYETQYF.

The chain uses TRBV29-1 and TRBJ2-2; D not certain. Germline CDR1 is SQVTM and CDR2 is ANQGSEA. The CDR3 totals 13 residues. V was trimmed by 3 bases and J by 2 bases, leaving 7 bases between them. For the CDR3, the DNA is TGCAGCGTTGAGGGCCACAACACCGGGGAGCTGTTTTTT. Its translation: CSVEGHNTGELFF.

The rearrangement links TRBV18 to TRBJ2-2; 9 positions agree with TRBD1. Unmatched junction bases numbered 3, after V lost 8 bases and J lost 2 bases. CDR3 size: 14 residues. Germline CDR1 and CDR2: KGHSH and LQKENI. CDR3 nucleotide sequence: TGTGCCAGCGCGGGACAGGGTAACACCGGGGAGCTGTTTTTT. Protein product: CASAGQGNTGELFF.

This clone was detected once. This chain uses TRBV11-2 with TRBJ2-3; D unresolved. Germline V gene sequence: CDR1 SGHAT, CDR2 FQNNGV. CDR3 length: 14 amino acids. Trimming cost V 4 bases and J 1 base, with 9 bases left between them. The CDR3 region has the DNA TGTGCCAGCAGCTCGAGATTGGGCACAGATACGCAGTATTTT. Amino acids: CASSSRLGTDTQYF.

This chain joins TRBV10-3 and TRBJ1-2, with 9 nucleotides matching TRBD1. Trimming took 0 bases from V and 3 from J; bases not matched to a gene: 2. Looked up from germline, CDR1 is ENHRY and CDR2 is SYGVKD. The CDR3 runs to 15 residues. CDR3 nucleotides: TGTGCCATCAGTGAGTCTACAGGGGGCGACTATGGCTACACCTTC. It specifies CAISESTGGDYGYTF.